These 18 T cell receptor beta chains share one sample of origin, sequenced in a study of T cells in Graves' hyperthyroidism and ophthalmopathy. Regions amplified from RNA transcripts were the TCR beta CDR3 regions. Carried out on the TCR CDR3, a first-round RT-PCR used the HTBI primer set. MiXCR, applied by TCRdb to the multiplex PCR reads, yields one record per CDR3 protein. The table records 480,000 or so distinct CDR3 sequences, around 43% of them present only once. Sequencing used peripheral blood or thyroid tissue (not recorded which). Every receptor here comes from an adult woman with Graves' disease, either hyperthyroidism or ophthalmopathy (not recorded which).

The chain couples TRBV7-6 to TRBJ1-5, with TRBD1 matching over 9 bases. The V gene's germline CDR1 is SGHVS and CDR2 FNYEAQ. The J segment lost 0 bases and the V segment lost 1 base, leaving 1 base of the junction unmatched. The CDR3 has 16 residues. CDR3 region: CASSLGGQGSNQPQHF. The CDR3 DNA is TGTGCCAGCAGCTTAGGGGGACAGGGTAGCAATCAGCCCCAGCATTTT.

This clonotype was observed at least ten times. This chain connects TRBV6-2 or TRBV6-3 to TRBJ1-1, with D possibly TRBD1 on 6 matching bases. V dropped 8 bases and J dropped 1 base, with 8 bases sitting between them. Germline lookup yields CDR1 MNHEY and CDR2 SVGEGT. This CDR3 comprises 12 residues. The CDR3 reads CASEGENTEAFF. CDR3 DNA: TGTGCCAGCGAGGGGGAGAACACTGAAGCTTTCTTT.

This sequence joins TRBV20-1 and TRBJ1-1; 9 bases line up with TRBD1. Germline V gene data show CDR1 as DFQATT and CDR2 as SNEGSKA (reference sequence). The CDR3 totals 13 residues. V lost 5 bases, J lost 4 bases, and 5 bases stayed unmatched. The CDR3 DNA reads TGCAGTGCTTTACAGGGGGCGGGCACTGAAGCTTTCTTT. Its protein is CSALQGAGTEAFF.

V usage is TRBV7-9 and J usage is TRBJ2-7; weak D call: TRBD1 (6 bases). Trimming removed 6 bases from V and 3 bases from J, with 18 bases in between. This CDR3 region has 15 residues. Germline CDR1 is SEHNR and CDR2 is FQNEAQ (reference sequence). The CDR3 DNA follows: TGTGCCAGCAGTCAATCCGGGACAAGACACTACGAGCAGTACTTC. Its translation is CASSQSGTRHYEQYF.

The J gene is TRBJ2-5, the V gene TRBV29-1; 10 bases agree with TRBD1. The germline V gene has CDR1 SQVTM and CDR2 ANQGSEA. This CDR3 is 14 amino acids long. V dropped 7 bases and J dropped 4; count of bases not matched to a gene: 9. The CDR3 reads CSALWTGGGETQYF. The DNA of the CDR3 is TGCAGCGCCCTATGGACAGGGGGTGGAGAGACCCAGTACTTC.

The chain employs TRBV4-1 and TRBJ2-3; D ambiguous. Germline V CDR1 and CDR2: MGHRA, YSYEKL. V was shortened by 3 bases and J by 2 bases, with 9 bases between the two germline ends. The CDR3 is made up of 14 amino acids. The CDR3 protein is CASSQGPNTDTQYF. The CDR3 region has the DNA TGCGCCAGCAGCCAGGGTCCTAACACAGATACGCAGTATTTT.

V is TRBV2 and J is TRBJ1-1, with D possibly TRBD1 on 5 matching bases. V lost 3 bases and J lost 6, with 11 bases in between. This CDR3 spans 13 amino acids. Germline loops: CDR1 SNHLY, CDR2 FYNNEI. CDR3 nucleotides: TGTGCCAGCAGTGATGGGGGTAGGCCTGAAGCTTTCTTT. This codes for CASSDGGRPEAFF.

The gene calls are TRBV7-6 and TRBJ2-6; D unclear. The germline V and J ends were trimmed by 0 bases and 18 bases, with 12 bases remaining between them. Germline assignment: CDR1 SGHVS and CDR2 FNYEAQ. CDR3 size: 12 residues. Here the CDR3 reads CASSLAGRPRTF. The CDR3 DNA reads as TGTGCCAGCAGCTTAGCAGGACGACCTCGGACTTTC.

With respect to this clonotype: Possible read error: a much larger clone is one base away. This chain uses TRBV2 with TRBJ1-6; D unclear. The CDR3 loop spans 11 amino acids. The germline V gene encodes CDR1 SNHLY and CDR2 FYNNEI. The CDR3 DNA sequence: TGTGCCAGCAGTGTATACTCACCCCTCCGCTTT. Its translation: CASSVYSPLRF.

The DNA of the CDR3 is TGTGCCAGCGCTCCCGGCGGTACTAACTATGGCTACACCTTC. This codes for CASAPGGTNYGYTF. This rearrangement joins TRBV28 to TRBJ1-2; D not resolved. In germline, CDR1 is MDHEN, CDR2 SYDVKM. The CDR3 spans 14 residues. Deletions cut 8 bases from V and 0 bases from J, with 13 bases between.

In its sample, this clonotype was seen once. The rearrangement joins TRBV7-2 to TRBJ2-5; tentative D call: TRBD2 (7 bases). This CDR3 is 15 amino acids long. The V end lost 6 bases, the J end lost 1 base, and 15 bases lay between the germline ends. Germline V gives CDR1 SGHTA, CDR2 FQGNSA. The CDR3 is CASSFAGAVQETQYF. CDR3 DNA: TGTGCCAGCAGTTTTGCGGGGGCGGTCCAAGAGACCCAGTACTTC.

The chain links TRBV29-1 to TRBJ1-1; D gene uncertain. The ends were cut back, 6 bases at V and 1 base at J, with 18 bases in the middle. The germline V gene has CDR1 SQVTM and CDR2 ANQGSEA. This CDR3 region has 15 residues. This CDR3 reads CSVKDVGDWNTEAFF. CDR3 sequence (DNA): TGCAGCGTCAAGGACGTCGGGGATTGGAACACTGAAGCTTTCTTT.

The CDR3 DNA reads as TGTGCCAGCAGCCCCCCTTCGGGGAGGACTTTTGAAGCTTTCTTT. Residues: CASSPPSGRTFEAFF. The chain links TRBV7-9 to TRBJ1-1, with D hard to call. Trimming took off 5 bases at V and 7 bases at J, with 20 bases between the two ends. This CDR3 is built from 15 residues. Looked up from germline, CDR1 is SEHNR and CDR2 is FQNEAQ (reference sequence).

The rearrangement uses TRBV11-2 and TRBJ2-2; no clear D. The CDR3 is 11 amino acids. The V and J ends lost 5 bases and 8 bases respectively, with 6 bases between them. From germline, CDR1 is SGHAT and CDR2 FQNNGV. The CDR3, as DNA: TGTGCCAGCAGCATAAAGGGGGAGCTGTTTTTT. The encoded protein is CASSIKGELFF.

This clonotype was observed at least ten times. The chain recombines TRBV2 with TRBJ1-2; D is ambiguous. Germline-derived CDR1 and CDR2 are SNHLY and FYNNEI. Trimming took 3 bases from V and 5 from J, leaving 7 bases between them. The CDR3 runs to 12 residues. The CDR3 reads CASSDVYYGYTF. The CDR3 DNA follows: TGTGCCAGCAGTGACGTGTATTATGGCTACACCTTC.

Many counts were recorded for this clonotype. The DNA for the CDR3 is TGTGCCAGCAGCCAAACACAACAGGGGGATGGTTTCTTT. Amino acid sequence: CASSQTQQGDGFF. The V gene is TRBV3-1, the J gene TRBJ1-1, with 8 bases fitting TRBD1. Germline V CDR1 and CDR2: LGHDT, YNNKEL (reference sequence). The ends lost 2 bases at V and 13 bases at J; junction bases unmatched: 9. This CDR3 comprises 13 residues. Looking up the rest from reference TRBV3-1 and TRBJ1-1 gives the full variable domain: DTAVSQTPKYLVTQMGNDKSIKCEQNLGHDTMYWYKQDSKKFLKIMFSYNNKELIINETVPNRFSPKSPDKAHLNLHINSLELGDSAVYFCASSQTQQGDGFFGQGTRLTVV.

The genes are TRBV28 and TRBJ1-2; 8 nucleotides agree with TRBD1. This CDR3 contains 13 residues. V trimming: 6 bases; J trimming: 7 bases; junction bases outside the gene matches: 7. Germline CDR1 reads MDHEN; CDR2 reads SYDVKM. CDR3 DNA: TGTGCCAGCAGCCTCAGGGGGCCCTCTGGCTACACCTTC. Its protein product is CASSLRGPSGYTF.

The chain is built from TRBV6-1 and TRBJ2-7, with 12 bases aligning to TRBD2. The CDR3 consists of 16 residues. CDR1 MNHNS and CDR2 SASEGT come from the germline V gene. Germline trimming cut 6 bases from V and 2 bases from J; bases unmatched to any gene: 8. CDR3 sequence reads: CASSSPGLAGTYEQYF. The CDR3 nucleotides are TGTGCCAGCAGCTCCCCTGGACTAGCGGGAACCTACGAGCAGTACTTC.